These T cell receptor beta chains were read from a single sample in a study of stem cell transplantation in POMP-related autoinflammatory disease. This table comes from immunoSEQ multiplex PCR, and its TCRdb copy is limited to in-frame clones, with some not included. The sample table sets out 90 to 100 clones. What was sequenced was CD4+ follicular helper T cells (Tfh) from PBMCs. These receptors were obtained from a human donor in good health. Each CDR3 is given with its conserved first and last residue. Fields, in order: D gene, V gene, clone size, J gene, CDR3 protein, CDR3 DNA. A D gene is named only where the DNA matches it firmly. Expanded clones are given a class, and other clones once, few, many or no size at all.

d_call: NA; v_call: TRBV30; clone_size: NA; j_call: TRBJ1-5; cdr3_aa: CAWSQGKYQPQHF; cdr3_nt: TGTGCCTGGAGTCAGGGTAAATATCAGCCCCAGCATTTT
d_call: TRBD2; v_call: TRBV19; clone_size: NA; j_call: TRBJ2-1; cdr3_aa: CASSWLAGVMNEQFF; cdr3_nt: TGTGCCAGTAGTTGGCTCGCGGGAGTCATGAATGAGCAGTTCTTC
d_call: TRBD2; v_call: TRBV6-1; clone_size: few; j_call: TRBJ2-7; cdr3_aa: CASSTGTSGTYEQYF; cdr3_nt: TGTGCCAGCAGTACTGGGACTAGCGGGACCTACGAGCAGTACTTC
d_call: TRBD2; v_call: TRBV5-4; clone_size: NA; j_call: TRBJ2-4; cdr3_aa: CASSLGTSGKNIQYF; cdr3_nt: TGTGCCAGCAGCCTTGGGACTAGCGGCAAAAACATTCAGTACTTC
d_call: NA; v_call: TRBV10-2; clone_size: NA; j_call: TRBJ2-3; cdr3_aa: CASSESGKGDTQYF; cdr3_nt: TGCGCCAGCAGTGAGTCCGGGAAGGGAGATACGCAGTATTTT
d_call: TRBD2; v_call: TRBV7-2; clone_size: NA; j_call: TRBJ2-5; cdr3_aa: CASSVDSGGPQETQYF; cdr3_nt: TGTGCCAGCAGCGTCGATAGCGGGGGGCCGCAAGAGACCCAGTACTTC
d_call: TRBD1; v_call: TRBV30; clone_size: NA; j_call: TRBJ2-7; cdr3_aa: CAWNPPGTAYEQYF; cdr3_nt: TGTGCCTGGAACCCCCCCGGGACAGCCTACGAGCAGTACTTC
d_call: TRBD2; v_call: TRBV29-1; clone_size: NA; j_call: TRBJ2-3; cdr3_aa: CSVDSGGYTDTQYF; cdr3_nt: TGCAGCGTTGATAGCGGGGGGTACACAGATACGCAGTATTTT
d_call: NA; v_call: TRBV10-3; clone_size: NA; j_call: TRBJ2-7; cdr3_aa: CAISGSAYEQYF; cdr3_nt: TGTGCCATCAGTGGTAGCGCCTACGAGCAGTACTTC
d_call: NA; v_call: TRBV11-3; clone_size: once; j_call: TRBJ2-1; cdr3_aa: CASSLEDNEQFF; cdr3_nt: TGTGCCAGCAGCTTAGAGGACAATGAGCAGTTCTTC
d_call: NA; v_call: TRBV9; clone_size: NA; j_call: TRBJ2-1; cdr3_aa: CASASYNEQFF; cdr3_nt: TGTGCCAGCGCCAGTTACAATGAGCAGTTCTTC
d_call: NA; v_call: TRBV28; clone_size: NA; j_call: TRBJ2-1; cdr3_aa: CASSSYIWQFF; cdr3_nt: TGTGCCAGCAGTTCCTATATTTGGCAGTTCTTC
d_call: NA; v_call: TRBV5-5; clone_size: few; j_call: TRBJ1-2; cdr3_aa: CASSLEGRYNGYTF; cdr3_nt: TGTGCCAGCAGCTTGGAGGGGCGGTATAATGGCTACACCTTC
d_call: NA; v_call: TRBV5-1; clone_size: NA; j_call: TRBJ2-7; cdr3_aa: CASSLVVGTSYEQYF; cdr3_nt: TGCGCCAGCAGCTTGGTGGTGGGAACCTCCTACGAGCAGTACTTC
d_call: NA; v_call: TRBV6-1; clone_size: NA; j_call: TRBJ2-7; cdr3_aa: CASSPGGRIEQYF; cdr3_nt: TGTGCCAGCTCCCCAGGAGGTCGGATCGAGCAGTACTTC
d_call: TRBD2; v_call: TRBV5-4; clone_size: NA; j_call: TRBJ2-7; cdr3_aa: CASKLAGDTYEQYF; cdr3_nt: TGTGCCAGCAAACTAGCGGGGGACACCTACGAGCAGTACTTC
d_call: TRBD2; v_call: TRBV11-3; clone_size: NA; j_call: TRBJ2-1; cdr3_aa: CASSLFASGPYNEQFF; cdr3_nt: TGTGCCAGCAGCTTATTCGCTAGCGGGCCGTACAATGAGCAGTTCTTC
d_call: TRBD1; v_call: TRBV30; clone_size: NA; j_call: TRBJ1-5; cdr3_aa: CAWSVQGAYQPQHF; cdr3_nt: TGTGCCTGGAGTGTACAGGGGGCGTATCAGCCCCAGCATTTT
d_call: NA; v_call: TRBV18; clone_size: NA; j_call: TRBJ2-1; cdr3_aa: CASSPQGDEQFF; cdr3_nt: TGTGCCAGCTCCCCGCAGGGCGATGAGCAGTTCTTC
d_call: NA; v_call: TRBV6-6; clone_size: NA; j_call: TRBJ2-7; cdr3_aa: CASSYHRPSAGEQYF; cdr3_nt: TGTGCCAGCAGTTACCACAGGCCTAGCGCGGGGGAGCAGTACTTC
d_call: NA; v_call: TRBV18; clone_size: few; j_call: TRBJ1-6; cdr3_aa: CASRGGSSPLHF; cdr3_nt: TGTGCCAGTAGGGGGGGCTCTTCACCCCTCCACTTT
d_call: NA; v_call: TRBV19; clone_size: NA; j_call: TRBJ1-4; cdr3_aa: CASSPLAGLATNEKLFF; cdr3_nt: TGTGCCAGTAGTCCCCTCGCCGGCCTTGCAACTAATGAAAAACTGTTTTTT
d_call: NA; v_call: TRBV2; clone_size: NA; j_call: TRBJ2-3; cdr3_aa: CASSKDYSTDTQYF; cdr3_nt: TGTGCCAGCAGCAAAGACTACTCCACAGATACGCAGTATTTT
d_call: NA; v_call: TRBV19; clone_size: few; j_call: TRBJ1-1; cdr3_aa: CASRWGRTEAFF; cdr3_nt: TGTGCCAGTAGATGGGGGCGGACTGAAGCTTTCTTT
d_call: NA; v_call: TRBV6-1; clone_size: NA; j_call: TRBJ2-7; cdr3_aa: CASSGHSNEQYF; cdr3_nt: TGTGCCAGCAGTGGGCACTCGAACGAGCAGTACTTC
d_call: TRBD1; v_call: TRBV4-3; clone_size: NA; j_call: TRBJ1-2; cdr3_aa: CASSQAGGNYGYTF; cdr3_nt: TGCGCCAGCAGCCAAGCAGGGGGAAACTATGGCTACACCTTC
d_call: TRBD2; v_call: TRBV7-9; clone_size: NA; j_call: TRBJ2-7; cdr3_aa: CASSSLADPYEQYF; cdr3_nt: TGTGCCAGCAGCTCTCTAGCGGACCCCTACGAGCAGTACTTC
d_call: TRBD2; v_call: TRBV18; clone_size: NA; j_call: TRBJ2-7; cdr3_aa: CASSRSGTSASYEQYF; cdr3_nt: TGTGCCAGCTCACGCTCCGGGACTAGCGCCTCCTACGAGCAGTACTTC
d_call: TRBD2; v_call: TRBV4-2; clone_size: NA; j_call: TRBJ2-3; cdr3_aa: CASSQPLAGGPSGTDTQYF; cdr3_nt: TGTGCCAGCAGCCAACCACTAGCGGGGGGGCCATCGGGCACAGATACGCAGTATTTT
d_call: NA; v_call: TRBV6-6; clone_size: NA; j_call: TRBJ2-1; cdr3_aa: CASSYGAAAGNEQFF; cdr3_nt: TGTGCCAGCAGTTACGGGGCGGCCGCGGGAAATGAGCAGTTCTTC
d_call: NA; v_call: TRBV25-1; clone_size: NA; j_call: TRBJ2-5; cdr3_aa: CASSDRGRRTQYF; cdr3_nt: TGTGCCAGCAGTGATCGGGGGCGTCGGACCCAGTACTTC
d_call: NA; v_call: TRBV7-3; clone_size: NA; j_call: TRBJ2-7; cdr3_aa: CASSFSAGSSYEQYF; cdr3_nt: TGTGCCAGCAGCTTCTCCGCAGGGAGCTCCTACGAGCAGTACTTC
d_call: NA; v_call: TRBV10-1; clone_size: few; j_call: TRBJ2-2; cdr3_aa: CASSEGFGELFF; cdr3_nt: TGCGCCAGCAGTGAGGGGTTCGGGGAGCTGTTTTTT
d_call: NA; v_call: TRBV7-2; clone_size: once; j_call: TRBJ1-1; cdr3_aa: CASSLVSGRLGTEAFF; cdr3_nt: TGTGCCAGCAGCTTAGTAAGTGGAAGATTGGGGACTGAAGCTTTCTTT
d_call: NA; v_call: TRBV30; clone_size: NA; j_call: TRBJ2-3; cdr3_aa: CAWTPKGTGRTDTQYF; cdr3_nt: TGTGCCTGGACCCCAAAGGGAACAGGGAGGACAGATACGCAGTATTTT
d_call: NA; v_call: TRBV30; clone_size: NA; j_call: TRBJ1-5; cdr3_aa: CAWSTSRSNQPQHF; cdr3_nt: TGTGCCTGGAGTACTTCCAGGAGCAATCAGCCCCAGCATTTT
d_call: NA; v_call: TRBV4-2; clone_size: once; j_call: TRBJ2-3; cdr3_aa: CASSQDVSTDTQYF; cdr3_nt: TGTGCCAGCAGCCAAGATGTGAGCACAGATACGCAGTATTTT
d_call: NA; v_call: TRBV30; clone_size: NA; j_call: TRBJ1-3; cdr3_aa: CAWTAGGIGNTIYF; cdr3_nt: TGTGCCTGGACGGCCGGGGGTATTGGAAACACCATATATTTT
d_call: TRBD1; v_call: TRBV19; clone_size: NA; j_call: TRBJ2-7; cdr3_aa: CASSIFSGTGGYEQYF; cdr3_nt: TGTGCCAGTAGTATCTTCTCCGGGACAGGGGGCTACGAGCAGTACTTC
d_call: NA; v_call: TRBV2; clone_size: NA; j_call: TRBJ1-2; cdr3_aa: CASSVYLTDETYGYTF; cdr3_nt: TGTGCCAGCAGTGTGTATCTTACCGATGAAACCTATGGCTACACCTTC
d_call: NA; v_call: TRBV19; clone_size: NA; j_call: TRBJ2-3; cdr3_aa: CASKVDPGTDTQYF; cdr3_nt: TGTGCCAGTAAAGTGGACCCCGGCACAGATACGCAGTATTTT
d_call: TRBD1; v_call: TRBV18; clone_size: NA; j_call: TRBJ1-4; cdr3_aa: CASSPRDSFNEKLFF; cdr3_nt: TGTGCCAGCTCACCGCGGGACAGCTTTAATGAAAAACTGTTTTTT